A selection of T cell receptor beta chains follows, all from one sample in a study of T cells in Graves' hyperthyroidism and ophthalmopathy. Each CDR3 protein is one row after TCRdb ran MiXCR on the multiplex PCR reads. Of roughly 380,000 distinct CDR3 sequences in the sample, approximately 13% are singletons; the top ten hold around 20%. Source material: blood. Receptor source: a man between 25 and 39 years old with Graves' hyperthyroidism that later progressed to Graves' ophthalmopathy. Both conserved end residues are part of each CDR3.

V gene: TRBV6-1; CDR3 protein: CASSEAVGIHYNSPLHF
V gene: TRBV6-1; CDR3 protein: CASGTGYEQYF
V gene: TRBV10-3; CDR3 protein: CAISQNTEAFF
V gene: TRBV24-1; CDR3 protein: CATSDPAGTGYDEQFF
V gene: TRBV18; CDR3 protein: CASSPQTGRSYNEQFF
V gene: TRBV27; CDR3 protein: CASGLPPFDNEQFF
V gene: TRBV2; CDR3 protein: CASRGQYGNQPQHF
V gene: TRBV2; CDR3 protein: CASSSGPRQGYTF
V gene: TRBV4-1; CDR3 protein: CASSPHRDRYGYTF
V gene: TRBV5-1; CDR3 protein: CASSLVGTEQETQYF
V gene: TRBV2; CDR3 protein: CASSGSGGTDTQYF
V gene: TRBV6-1; CDR3 protein: CASSEDGGDTGELFF
V gene: TRBV6-2/TRBV6-3; CDR3 protein: CASSYSSEGPFANTGELFF
V gene: TRBV20-1; CDR3 protein: CSARDRDARHYGYTF
V gene: TRBV5-1; CDR3 protein: CASSPLLPGPYNEQFF
V gene: TRBV6-1; CDR3 protein: CASRGGPGELFF
V gene: TRBV4-1; CDR3 protein: CASSQVGGRTDTQYF
V gene: TRBV5-1; CDR3 protein: CASSLLAGAPYEQYF
V gene: TRBV20-1; CDR3 protein: CSASGPNTGELFF
V gene: TRBV7-3; CDR3 protein: CASSFTGLGTDTQYF
V gene: TRBV30; CDR3 protein: CAWSDQPGYGYTF
V gene: TRBV5-1; CDR3 protein: CASSWSGGADNEQFF
V gene: TRBV28; CDR3 protein: CASSLGGGGFTEAFF
V gene: TRBV5-4; CDR3 protein: CASSAATGGPNEKLFF
V gene: TRBV7-9; CDR3 protein: CASSPRDHSYNEQFF
V gene: TRBV28; CDR3 protein: CASTSWDGRPYGYTF
V gene: TRBV9; CDR3 protein: CASSGDRGNTGELFF
V gene: TRBV6-1; CDR3 protein: CASRVTGDRVNSPLHF
V gene: TRBV27; CDR3 protein: CASSSTGREQYF
V gene: TRBV5-1; CDR3 protein: CASSLTSSSTEAFF
V gene: TRBV20-1; CDR3 protein: CSAQGAEETQYF
V gene: TRBV2; CDR3 protein: CASRTFQGEGNQPQHF
V gene: TRBV6-4; CDR3 protein: CASKPTSTSGETQYF
V gene: TRBV10-3; CDR3 protein: CAISDIVSGSSTDTQYF
V gene: TRBV11-2; CDR3 protein: CASSSSPQGRYTEAFF
V gene: TRBV20-1; CDR3 protein: CSARDHETGYTF
V gene: TRBV6-6; CDR3 protein: CASSYRGRYTF
V gene: TRBV6-5; CDR3 protein: CASSYQVMIGGPLNEQFF
V gene: TRBV6-2/TRBV6-3; CDR3 protein: CASLDPGVLSPLHF
V gene: TRBV9; CDR3 protein: CASSVRDNEQFF
V gene: TRBV20-1; CDR3 protein: CSARVKRQGIPKLYNEQFF
V gene: TRBV28; CDR3 protein: CASSFEARTDTQYF
V gene: TRBV6-8; CDR3 protein: CASPTGVSNQPQHF
V gene: TRBV5-6; CDR3 protein: CASSSVNSYQPQHF
V gene: TRBV19; CDR3 protein: CASSWDREGGYTF
V gene: TRBV12-5; CDR3 protein: CASGLTGGLTDTQYF
V gene: TRBV5-1; CDR3 protein: CASSSSDRGTDTQYF
V gene: TRBV29-1; CDR3 protein: CSVRDGKNYGYTF
V gene: TRBV5-1; CDR3 protein: CASHFQGGNTGELFF
V gene: TRBV20-1; CDR3 protein: CSAREGTGVETQYF
V gene: TRBV13; CDR3 protein: CASSLTIGRVDTEAFF
V gene: TRBV7-9; CDR3 protein: CASANPPNGIQETQYF
V gene: TRBV20-1; CDR3 protein: CRAGTAQFF
V gene: TRBV5-8; CDR3 protein: CASSQDPAYEQYF
V gene: TRBV5-1; CDR3 protein: CASSPGTVYNEQFF
V gene: TRBV28; CDR3 protein: CASSPGTARIFHF
V gene: TRBV28; CDR3 protein: CASSLRGYNEQFF
V gene: TRBV5-1; CDR3 protein: CASSIGGRGDEQYF
V gene: TRBV7-9; CDR3 protein: CASSPSVGQGLRETQYF